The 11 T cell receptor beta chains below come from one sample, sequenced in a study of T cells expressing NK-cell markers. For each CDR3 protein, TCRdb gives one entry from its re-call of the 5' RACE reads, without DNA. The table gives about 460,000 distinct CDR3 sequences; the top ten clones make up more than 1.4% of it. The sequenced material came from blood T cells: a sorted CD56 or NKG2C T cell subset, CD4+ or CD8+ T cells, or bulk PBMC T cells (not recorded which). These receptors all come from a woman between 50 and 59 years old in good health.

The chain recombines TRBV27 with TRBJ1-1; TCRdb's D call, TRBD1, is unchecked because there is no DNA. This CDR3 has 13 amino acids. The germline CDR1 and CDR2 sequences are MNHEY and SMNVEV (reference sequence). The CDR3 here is CASGLQGNTEAFF.

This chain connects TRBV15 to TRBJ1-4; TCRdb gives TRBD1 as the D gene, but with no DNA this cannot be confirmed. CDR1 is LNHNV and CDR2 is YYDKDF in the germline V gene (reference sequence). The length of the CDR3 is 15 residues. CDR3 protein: CATSRETGSNEKLFF.

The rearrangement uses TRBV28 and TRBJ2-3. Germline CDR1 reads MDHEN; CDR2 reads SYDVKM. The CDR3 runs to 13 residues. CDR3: CASSSSLADTQYF. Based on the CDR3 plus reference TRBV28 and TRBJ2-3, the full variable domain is DVKVTQSSRYLVKRTGEKVFLECVQDMDHENMFWYRQDPGLGLRLIYFSYDVKMKEKGDIPEGYSVSREKKERFSLILESASTNQTSMYLCASSSSLADTQYFGPGTRLTVL.

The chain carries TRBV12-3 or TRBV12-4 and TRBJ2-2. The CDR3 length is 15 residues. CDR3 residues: CASSHPRQNTGELFF.

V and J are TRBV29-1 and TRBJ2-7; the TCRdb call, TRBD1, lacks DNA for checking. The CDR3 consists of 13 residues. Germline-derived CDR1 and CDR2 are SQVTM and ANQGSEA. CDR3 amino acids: CSVEGRLAGFQYF.

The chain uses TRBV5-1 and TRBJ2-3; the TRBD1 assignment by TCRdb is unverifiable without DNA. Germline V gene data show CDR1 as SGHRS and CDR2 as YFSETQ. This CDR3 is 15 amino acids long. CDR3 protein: CASSPDGGFADTQYF. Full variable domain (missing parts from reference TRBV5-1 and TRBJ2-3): KAGVTQTPRYLIKTRGQQVTLSCSPISGHRSVSWYQQTPGQGLQFLFEYFSETQRNKGNFPGRFSGRQFSNSRSEMNVSTLELGDSALYLCASSPDGGFADTQYFGPGTRLTVL.

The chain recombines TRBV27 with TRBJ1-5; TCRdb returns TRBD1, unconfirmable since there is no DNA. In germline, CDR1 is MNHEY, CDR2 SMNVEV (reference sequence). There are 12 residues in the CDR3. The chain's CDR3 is CASRAGGQPQHF.

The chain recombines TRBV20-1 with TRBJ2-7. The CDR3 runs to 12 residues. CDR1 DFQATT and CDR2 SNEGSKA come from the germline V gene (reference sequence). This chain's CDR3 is CSASRLAYEQYF.

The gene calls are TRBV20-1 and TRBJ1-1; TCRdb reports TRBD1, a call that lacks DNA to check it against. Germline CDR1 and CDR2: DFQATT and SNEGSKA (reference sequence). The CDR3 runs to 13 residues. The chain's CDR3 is CSAGLPGSGSAFF.

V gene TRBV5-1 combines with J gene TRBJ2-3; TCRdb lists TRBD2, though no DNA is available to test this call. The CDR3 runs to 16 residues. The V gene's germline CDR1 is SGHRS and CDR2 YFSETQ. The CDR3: CASSPGLAGITDTQYF.

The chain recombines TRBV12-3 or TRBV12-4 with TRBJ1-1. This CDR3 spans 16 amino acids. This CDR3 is CASSHQVLVARQEAFF.